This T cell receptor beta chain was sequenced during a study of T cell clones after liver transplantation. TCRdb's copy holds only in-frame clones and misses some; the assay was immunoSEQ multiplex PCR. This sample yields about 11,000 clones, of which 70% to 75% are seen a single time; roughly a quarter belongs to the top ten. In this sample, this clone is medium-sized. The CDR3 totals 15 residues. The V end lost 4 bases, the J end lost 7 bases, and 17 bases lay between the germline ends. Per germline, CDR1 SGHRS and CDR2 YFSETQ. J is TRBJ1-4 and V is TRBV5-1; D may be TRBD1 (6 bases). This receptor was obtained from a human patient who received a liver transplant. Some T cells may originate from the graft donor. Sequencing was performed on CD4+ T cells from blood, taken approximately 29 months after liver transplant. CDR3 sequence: CASSPGDRRGEKLFF. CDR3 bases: TGCGCCAGCAGCCCGGGAGACAGGCGGGGTGAAAAACTGTTTTTT.